This TCR beta chain emerged from a study of a mutant IDH1 vaccine in newly diagnosed glioma. General study findings and limits: Apparently, pseudoprogression bore no relation to changes among the top peripheral T cell clonotypes.

The repertoire was sequenced with immunoSEQ multiplex PCR; TCRdb's copy has only in-frame clones and lacks some. In the table there are 55,000 to 70,000 clones, 70% to 90% of which are singletons. V dropped 3 bases and J dropped 6; count of bases not matched to a gene: 4. Germline CDR1 reads KGHSH; CDR2 reads LQKENI. The CDR3 has 14 residues. The time point: week 11, during vaccination. The study gave 300 ug of mutant IDH1 20-mer peptide per vaccine dose, with topical imiquimod. As concerns this clone: Its matching antigen is unknown.

The chain links TRBV18 to TRBJ1-3, with 8 bases fitting TRBD1. Specimen: PBMCs, collected from a glioma patient whose treatment included an IDH1 peptide vaccine. The TCR originated in a man in his forties with glioma. CDR3 bases: TGTGCCAGCTCACCTTCGACAGGGGAAAACACCATATATTTT. This encodes CASSPSTGENTIYF.